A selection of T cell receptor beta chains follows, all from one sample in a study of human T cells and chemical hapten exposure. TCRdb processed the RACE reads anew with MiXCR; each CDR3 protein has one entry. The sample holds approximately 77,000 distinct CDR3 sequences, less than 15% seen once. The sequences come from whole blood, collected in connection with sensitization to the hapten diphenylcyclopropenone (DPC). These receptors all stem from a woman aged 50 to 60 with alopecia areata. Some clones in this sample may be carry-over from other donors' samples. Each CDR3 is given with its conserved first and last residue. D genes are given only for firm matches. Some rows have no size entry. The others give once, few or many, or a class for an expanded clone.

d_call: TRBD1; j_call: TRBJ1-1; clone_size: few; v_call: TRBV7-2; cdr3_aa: CASSARQGFIGAEAFF; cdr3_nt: TGTGCCAGCAGCGCCCGACAGGGTTTTATCGGAGCTGAAGCTTTCTTT
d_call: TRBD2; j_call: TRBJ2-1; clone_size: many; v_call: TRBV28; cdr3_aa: CASNPPAGGPGEQFF; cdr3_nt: TGTGCCAGCAACCCCCCTGCGGGAGGACCCGGGGAGCAGTTCTTC
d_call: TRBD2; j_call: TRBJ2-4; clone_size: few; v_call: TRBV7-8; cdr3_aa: CASSTFLAGVTKNIQYF; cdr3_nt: TGTGCCAGCAGCACCTTTCTAGCGGGAGTAACCAAAAACATTCAGTACTTC
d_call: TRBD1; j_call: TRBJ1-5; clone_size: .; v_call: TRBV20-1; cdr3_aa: CSAWDRGYSNQPQHF; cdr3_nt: TGCAGTGCTTGGGACAGGGGTTATAGCAATCAGCCCCAGCATTTT
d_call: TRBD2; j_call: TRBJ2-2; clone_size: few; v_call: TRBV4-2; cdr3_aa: CASSPFAGARTGELFF; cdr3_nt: TGTGCCAGCAGCCCCTTTGCGGGAGCTCGTACCGGGGAGCTGTTTTTT
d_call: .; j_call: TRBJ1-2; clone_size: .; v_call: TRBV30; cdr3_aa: CAWNRPRREAYGYTF; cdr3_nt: TGTGCCTGGAATCGACCCCGGAGGGAGGCCTATGGCTACACCTTC
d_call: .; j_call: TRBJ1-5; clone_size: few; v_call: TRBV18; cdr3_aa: CASSPVQGSNQPQHF; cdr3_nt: TGTGCCAGCTCACCGGTCCAGGGTAGCAATCAGCCCCAGCATTTT
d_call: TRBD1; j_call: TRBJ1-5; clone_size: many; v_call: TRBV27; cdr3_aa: CASSLRDRTSQPQHF; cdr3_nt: TGTGCCAGCAGTCTCCGGGACAGGACCAGTCAGCCCCAGCATTTT
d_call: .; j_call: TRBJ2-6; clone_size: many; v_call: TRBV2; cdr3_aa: CASSANRVGVGANVLTF; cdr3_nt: TGTGCCAGCAGTGCAAACAGGGTTGGCGTGGGGGCCAACGTCCTGACTTTC
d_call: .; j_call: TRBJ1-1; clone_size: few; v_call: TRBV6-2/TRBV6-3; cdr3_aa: CASSSMHRNTEAFF; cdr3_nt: TGTGCCAGCAGTTCTATGCACAGGAACACTGAAGCTTTCTTT
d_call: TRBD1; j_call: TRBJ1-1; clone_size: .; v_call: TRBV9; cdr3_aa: CASGKTGVNTEAFF; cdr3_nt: TGTGCCAGCGGAAAGACAGGGGTGAACACTGAAGCTTTCTTT
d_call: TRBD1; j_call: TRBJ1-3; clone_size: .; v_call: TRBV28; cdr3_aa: CASSSINRGPSGNTIYF; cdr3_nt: TGTGCCAGCAGTTCGATTAACAGGGGGCCCTCTGGAAACACCATATATTTT
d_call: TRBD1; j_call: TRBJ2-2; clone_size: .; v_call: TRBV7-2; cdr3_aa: CASSPFRDRRINTGELFF; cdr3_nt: TGTGCCAGCAGCCCATTCCGGGACAGACGGATCAACACCGGGGAGCTGTTTTTT
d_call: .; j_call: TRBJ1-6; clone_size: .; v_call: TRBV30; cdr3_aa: CAWSPTGNSPLHF; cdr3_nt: TGTGCCTGGAGTCCGACGGGAAATTCACCCCTCCACTTT
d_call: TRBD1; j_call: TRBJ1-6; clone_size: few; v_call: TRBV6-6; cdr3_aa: CASRGTGDSPLHF; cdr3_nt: TGTGCCAGCAGAGGGACAGGGGATTCACCCCTCCACTTT
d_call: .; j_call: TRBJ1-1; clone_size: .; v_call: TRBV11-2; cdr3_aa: CASSNNRVLSEAFF; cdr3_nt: TGTGCCAGCAGCAACAACAGGGTTTTGTCTGAAGCTTTCTTT
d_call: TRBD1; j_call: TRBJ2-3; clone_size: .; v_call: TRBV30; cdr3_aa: CAWSVQGAVGDTQYF; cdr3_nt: TGTGCCTGGAGTGTCCAGGGGGCAGTTGGAGATACGCAGTATTTT
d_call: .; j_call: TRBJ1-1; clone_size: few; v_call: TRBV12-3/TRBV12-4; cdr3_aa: CASSSIREGTEAFF; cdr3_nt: TGTGCCAGCAGTTCCATTAGAGAGGGGACTGAAGCTTTCTTT
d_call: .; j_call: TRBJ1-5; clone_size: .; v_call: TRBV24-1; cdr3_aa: CATSEGGYQPQHF; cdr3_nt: TGTGCCACCAGTGAGGGGGGTTATCAGCCCCAGCATTTT
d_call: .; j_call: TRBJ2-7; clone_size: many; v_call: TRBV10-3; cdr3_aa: CAISESRQGRYEQYF; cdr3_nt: TGTGCCATCAGTGAGTCCCGTCAGGGGCGCTACGAGCAGTACTTC
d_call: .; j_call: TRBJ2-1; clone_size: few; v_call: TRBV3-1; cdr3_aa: CASSQESGRRNNEQFF; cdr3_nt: TGTGCCAGCAGCCAAGAGTCCGGACGGAGGAACAATGAGCAGTTCTTC
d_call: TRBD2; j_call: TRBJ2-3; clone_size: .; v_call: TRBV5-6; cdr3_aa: CASSNSGRAVTQYF; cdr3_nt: TGTGCCAGCAGCAATAGCGGGAGGGCGGTTACGCAGTATTTT
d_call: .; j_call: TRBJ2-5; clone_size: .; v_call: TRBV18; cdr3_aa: CASSLVVGLDQETQYF; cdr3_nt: TGTGCCAGCTCACTCGTGGTAGGTCTGGACCAAGAGACCCAGTACTTC
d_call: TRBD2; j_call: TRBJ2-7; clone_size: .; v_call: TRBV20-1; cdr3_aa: CSASNDRYNLVTSGGGLEQYF; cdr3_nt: TGCAGTGCTAGTAACGACCGATATAACCTCGTCACTAGCGGGGGGGGCCTCGAGCAGTACTTC
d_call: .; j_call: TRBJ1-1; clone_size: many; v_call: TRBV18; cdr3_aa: CASSPRRAEAFF; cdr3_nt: TGTGCCAGCTCACCGCGGAGGGCTGAAGCTTTCTTT
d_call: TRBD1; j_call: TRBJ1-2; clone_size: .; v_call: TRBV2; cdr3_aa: CASSEQGQDFNYGYTF; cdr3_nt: TGTGCCAGCAGTGAGCAAGGACAGGACTTTAACTATGGCTACACCTTC
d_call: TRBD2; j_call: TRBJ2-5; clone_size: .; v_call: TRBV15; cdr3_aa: CATSRAAGSQETQYF; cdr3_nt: TGTGCCACCAGCAGGGCAGCGGGAAGCCAAGAGACCCAGTACTTC
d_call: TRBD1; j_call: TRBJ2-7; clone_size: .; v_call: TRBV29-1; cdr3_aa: CSVESRTGGDEQYF; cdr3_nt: TGCAGCGTTGAATCGCGGACAGGGGGCGATGAGCAGTACTTC
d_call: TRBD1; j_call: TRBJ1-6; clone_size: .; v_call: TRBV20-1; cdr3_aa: CSARAGQGANSPLHF; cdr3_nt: TGCAGTGCTAGAGCCGGACAGGGGGCGAATTCACCCCTCCACTTT
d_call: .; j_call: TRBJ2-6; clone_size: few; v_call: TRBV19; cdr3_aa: CASTPGRYSGANVLTF; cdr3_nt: TGTGCCAGTACTCCGGGCCGGTACTCTGGGGCCAACGTCCTGACTTTC
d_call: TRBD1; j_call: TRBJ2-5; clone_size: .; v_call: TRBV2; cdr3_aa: CASSELQGAGETQYF; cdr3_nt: TGTGCCAGCAGTGAGCTTCAGGGGGCTGGGGAGACCCAGTACTTC
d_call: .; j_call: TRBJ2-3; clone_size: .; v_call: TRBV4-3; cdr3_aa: CASSEGLGDGGTDTQYF; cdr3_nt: TGCGCCAGCAGCGAAGGCCTGGGAGACGGCGGCACAGATACGCAGTATTTT
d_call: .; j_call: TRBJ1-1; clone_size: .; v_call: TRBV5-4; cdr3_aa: CASSSNGAEAFF; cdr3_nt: TGTGCCAGCAGCTCCAATGGCGCTGAAGCTTTCTTT
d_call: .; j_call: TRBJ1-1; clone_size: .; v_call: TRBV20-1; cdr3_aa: CSAETSGTEAFF; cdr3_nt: TGCAGTGCCGAGACGTCGGGGACTGAAGCTTTCTTT
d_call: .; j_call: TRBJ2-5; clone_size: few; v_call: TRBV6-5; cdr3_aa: CASSTLTGETQYF; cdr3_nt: TGTGCCAGCAGCACATTGACGGGCGAGACCCAGTACTTC
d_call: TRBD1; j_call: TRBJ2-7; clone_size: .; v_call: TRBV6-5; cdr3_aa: CASTRDRGYYEQYF; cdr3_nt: TGTGCCAGCACCCGGGACAGGGGATACTACGAGCAGTACTTC
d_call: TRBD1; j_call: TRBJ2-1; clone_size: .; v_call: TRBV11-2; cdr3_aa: CASSRTGTGVRSSYNEQFF; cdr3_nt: TGTGCCAGCAGCCGGACCGGGACAGGGGTCCGAAGCTCCTACAATGAGCAGTTCTTC
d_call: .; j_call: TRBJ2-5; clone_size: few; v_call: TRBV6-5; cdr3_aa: CASSYEGRETQYF; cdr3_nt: TGTGCCAGCAGTTACGAGGGCCGGGAGACCCAGTACTTC
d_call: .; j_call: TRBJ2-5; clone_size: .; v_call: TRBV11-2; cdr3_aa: CASSLEMADFETQYF; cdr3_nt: TGTGCCAGCAGCTTAGAAATGGCGGACTTCGAGACCCAGTACTTC
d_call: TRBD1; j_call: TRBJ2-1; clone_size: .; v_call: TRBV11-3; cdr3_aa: CASSLGQGAEQFF; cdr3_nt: TGTGCCAGCAGCTTGGGACAGGGAGCTGAGCAGTTCTTC
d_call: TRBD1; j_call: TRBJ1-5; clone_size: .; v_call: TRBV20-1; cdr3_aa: CSAPTTGSYNQPQHF; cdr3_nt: TGCAGTGCCCCTACGACAGGGAGCTACAATCAGCCCCAGCATTTT
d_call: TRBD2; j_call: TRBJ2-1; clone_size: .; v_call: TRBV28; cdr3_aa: CASSPAPGLAGRVSYNEQFF; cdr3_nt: TGTGCCAGCAGTCCAGCTCCGGGACTAGCGGGGAGAGTCTCCTACAATGAGCAGTTCTTC
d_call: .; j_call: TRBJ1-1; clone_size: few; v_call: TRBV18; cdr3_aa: CASSPPLGSLTEAFF; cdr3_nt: TGTGCCAGCTCACCACCTCTCGGGTCCTTAACTGAAGCTTTCTTT
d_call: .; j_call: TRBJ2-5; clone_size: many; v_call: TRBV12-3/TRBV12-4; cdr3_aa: CASSFGGETQYF; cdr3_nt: TGTGCCAGCAGTTTTGGTGGAGAGACCCAGTACTTC
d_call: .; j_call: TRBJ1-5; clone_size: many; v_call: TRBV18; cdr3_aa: CASSTRPNQAQHF; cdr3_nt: TGTGCCAGCTCAACGCGGCCTAACCAGGCCCAGCATTTT
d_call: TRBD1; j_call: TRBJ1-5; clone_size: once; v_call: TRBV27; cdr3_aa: CASSYRGGNQPQHF; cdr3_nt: TGTGCCAGCAGTTACAGGGGAGGGAATCAGCCCCAGCATTTT
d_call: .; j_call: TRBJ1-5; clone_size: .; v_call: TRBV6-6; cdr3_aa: CASNRAAGWPQHF; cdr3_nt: TGTGCCAGCAATAGGGCGGCGGGTTGGCCCCAGCATTTT